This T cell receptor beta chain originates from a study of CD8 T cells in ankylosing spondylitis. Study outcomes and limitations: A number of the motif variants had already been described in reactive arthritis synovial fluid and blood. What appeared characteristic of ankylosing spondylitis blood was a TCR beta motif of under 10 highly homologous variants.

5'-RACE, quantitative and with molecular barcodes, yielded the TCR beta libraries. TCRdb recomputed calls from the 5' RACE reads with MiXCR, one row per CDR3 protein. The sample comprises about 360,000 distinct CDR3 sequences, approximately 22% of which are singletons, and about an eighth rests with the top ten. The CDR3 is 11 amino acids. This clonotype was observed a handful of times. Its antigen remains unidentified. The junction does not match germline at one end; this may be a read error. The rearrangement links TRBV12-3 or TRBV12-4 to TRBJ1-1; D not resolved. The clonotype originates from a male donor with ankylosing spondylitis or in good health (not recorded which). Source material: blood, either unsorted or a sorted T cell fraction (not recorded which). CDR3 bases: TGTGCCAGCAGTTTCAGTCGGAGTCTGGGCTTT. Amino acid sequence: CASSFSRSLGF.